The clone carrying this T cell receptor beta chain was recorded once. The antigen is undetermined. TCRdb's table, derived via immunoSEQ multiplex PCR, lists solely in-frame clones and lacks some. Of roughly 130,000 clones detected, 84% appear once; the ten largest clones hold 1.4%. The data belong to a study of cytomegalovirus exposure and HLA in healthy donors. Study-wide points: The tendency of first-cohort TCR clusters to co-occur in the 110 or so validation repertoires emerged from a later analysis. Rare TCR sequences predominated, though certain public TCRs were found in many donors.

The specimen sequenced was PBMCs. The clonotype comes from a woman between 25 and 40 years old in good health and CMV-seronegative.

CDR3 protein: CASSFQPGFMSGELFF. CDR3 DNA: TGCGCCAGCAGCTTTCAACCCGGGTTTATGTCCGGGGAGCTGTTTTTT. This chain joins TRBV5-1 and TRBJ2-2; D unclear. The CDR3 extends over 16 amino acids. Germline V gene data show CDR1 as SGHRS and CDR2 as YFSETQ. Trimming pared 2 bases from V and 6 bases from J, leaving 17 bases between.